This T cell receptor (beta chain) appears in the sequencing data of a study of cytomegalovirus exposure and HLA in healthy donors. V gave up 5 bases and J gave up 3 bases; unmatched junction bases: 4. The CDR3 loop spans 14 amino acids. Germline V gene sequence: CDR1 SGHRS, CDR2 YFSETQ. Using immunoSEQ multiplex PCR, the repertoire was profiled, and TCRdb retains in-frame clones only, with some absent. The data contain some 170,000 clones, 87% of them singletons. The sample holds one count of this clone. This TCR derives from a woman younger than 45 in good health and CMV-seronegative. Sequences were obtained from PBMCs. The chain joins TRBV5-1 to TRBJ2-5; 10 bases fit TRBD1. The CDR3 DNA is TGCGCCAGCAGAACTGGGACAGGGGAAGAGACCCAGTACTTC. Translated, it gives CASRTGTGEETQYF.